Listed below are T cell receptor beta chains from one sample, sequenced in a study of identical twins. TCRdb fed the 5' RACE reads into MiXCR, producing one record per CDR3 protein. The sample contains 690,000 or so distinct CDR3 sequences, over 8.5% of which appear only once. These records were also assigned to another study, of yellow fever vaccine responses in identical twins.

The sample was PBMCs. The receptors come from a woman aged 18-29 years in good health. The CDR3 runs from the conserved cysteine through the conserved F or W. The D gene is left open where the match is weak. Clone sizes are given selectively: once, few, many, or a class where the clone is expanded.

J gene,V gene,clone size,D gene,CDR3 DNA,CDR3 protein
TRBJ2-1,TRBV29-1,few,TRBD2,TGCAGCGTTGAATCCAGCGGGAGCCGCAATGAGCAGTTCTTC,CSVESSGSRNEQFF
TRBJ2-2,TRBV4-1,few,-,TGCGCCAGCAGCCAATTGTTGAGGAACACCGGGGAGCTGTTTTTT,CASSQLLRNTGELFF
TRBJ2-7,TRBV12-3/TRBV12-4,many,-,TGTGCCAGCAGTTTCCAGGAGGGGGGGTACGAGCAGTACTTC,CASSFQEGGYEQYF
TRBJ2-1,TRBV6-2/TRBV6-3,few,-,TGTGCCAGCAGGGCCGAACTGGACACCACCTACAATGAGCAGTTCTTC,CASRAELDTTYNEQFF
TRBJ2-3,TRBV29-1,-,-,TGCAGCGTTGAAGGGTACGGGACAGATACGCAGTATTTT,CSVEGYGTDTQYF
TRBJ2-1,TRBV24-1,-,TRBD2,TGTGCCACCAGTGTAGCGGGAGTAAATGAGCAGTTCTTC,CATSVAGVNEQFF
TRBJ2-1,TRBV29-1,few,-,TGCAGCGTTGTATGGGATCACTCCTACAATGAGCAGTTCTTC,CSVVWDHSYNEQFF
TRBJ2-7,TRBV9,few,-,TGTGCCAGCAGCGTAGGACGGAACTCCTACGAGCAGTACTTC,CASSVGRNSYEQYF
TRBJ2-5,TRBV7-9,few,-,TGTGCCAGCAGCCCAAACTCCCCGGAGACCCAGTACTTC,CASSPNSPETQYF
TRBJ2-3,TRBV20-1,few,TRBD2,TGCAGTGCCCCCCGCTTTAGCGGGAGGGCTGAAGATACGCAGTATTTT,CSAPRFSGRAEDTQYF
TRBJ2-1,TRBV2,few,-,TGTGCCAGCAGGGGCGGGAACAACAATGAGCAGTTCTTC,CASRGGNNNEQFF
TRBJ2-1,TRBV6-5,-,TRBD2,TGTGCCAGCAGTTACTCCACTAGCGGGAGTCTAAGCTCCTACAATGAGCAGTTCTTC,CASSYSTSGSLSSYNEQFF
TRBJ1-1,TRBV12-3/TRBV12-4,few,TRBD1,TGTGCCAGCAAGAGAGACAGGGGCGGAACTGAAGCTTTCTTT,CASKRDRGGTEAFF
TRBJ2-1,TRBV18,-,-,TGTGCCAGCTCACTAACGGACAATGAGCAGTTCTTC,CASSLTDNEQFF
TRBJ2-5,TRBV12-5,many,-,TGTGCTAGTGGTTTCGGGGACAACTCTGAGGCGGAGACCCAGTACTTC,CASGFGDNSEAETQYF
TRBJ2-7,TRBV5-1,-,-,TGCGCCAGCAGCGTCGAGGCGAGGGAGCAGTACTTC,CASSVEAREQYF
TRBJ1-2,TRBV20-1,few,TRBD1,TGCAGTGCTATTCCGGGACAGGAGAACTATGGCTACACCTTC,CSAIPGQENYGYTF
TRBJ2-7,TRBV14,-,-,TGTGCCAGCAGCCAAGATGGGTCGTTCCACGAGCAGTACTTC,CASSQDGSFHEQYF
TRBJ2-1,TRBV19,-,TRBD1,TGTGCCAGTAGGTACAGGGGCCGGGACAATGAGCAGTTCTTC,CASRYRGRDNEQFF